What follows describes a single T cell receptor beta chain. The source of the sample is a study of blood T cell repertoires in COVID-19. As for the study in general: The samples span acute and convalescent COVID-19 from the United States, Italy and Spain.

CDR1 is SGHTA, CDR2 FQGNSA, per germline. CDR3 length: 14 residues. J lost 6 bases, V lost 5 bases, and 7 bases had no gene match. In the authors' methods: Amplification with reference gene primers provided the estimates of nucleated cell counts. Only in-frame clones appear in the TCRdb table, and some are missing; sequencing was by immunoSEQ multiplex PCR. V, J and clone size are taken as reported in that table, and D and trimming were inferred from the DNA itself. The sample shows about 110,000 clones, 80% to 90% of them seen only once. This TCR derives from an elderly woman with acute or convalescent COVID-19. Sequenced input: peripheral blood. The chain employs TRBV7-2 and TRBJ2-1; 7 bases map to TRBD2. CDR3: CASSPGLGANEQFF. Written as DNA, the CDR3 is TGTGCCAGCAGCCCCGGACTAGGGGCCAATGAGCAGTTCTTC.